These T cell receptor beta chains were read from a single sample in a study of T cells in Graves' hyperthyroidism and ophthalmopathy. TCRdb reprocessed the multiplex PCR reads via MiXCR and lists one record per CDR3 protein. The repertoire has about 660,000 distinct CDR3 sequences, just under 45% of them found once; the top ten carry approximately 7.2%. The sample taken for sequencing was peripheral blood or thyroid tissue (not recorded which). Receptors originate from an adult man with Graves' disease, either hyperthyroidism or ophthalmopathy (not recorded which). Each CDR3 is given with its conserved first and last residue. D genes are given only for firm matches. Part of the rows lack a size; the others show once, few, many or a class for expanded clones.

cdr3_aa cdr3_nt clone_size d_call j_call v_call
CASSLGQGRTYEQYF TGTGCCAGCAGTTTAGGGCAGGGAAGGACCTACGAGCAGTACTTC NA NA TRBJ2-7 TRBV13
CAIRGLAGEETQYF TGTGCCATCAGGGGACTAGCGGGGGAAGAGACCCAGTACTTC NA TRBD2 TRBJ2-5 TRBV10-3
CASSLLDDGAQHF TGTGCCAGCAGCTTACTGGACGATGGAGCCCAGCATTTT many NA TRBJ1-5 TRBV7-8
CAISGTGMDSPLHF TGTGCCATCAGTGGTACAGGGATGGATTCACCCCTCCACTTT many NA TRBJ1-6 TRBV10-3
CASRSVTGELFF TGTGCCAGCAGAAGCGTCACCGGGGAGCTGTTTTTT few NA TRBJ2-2 TRBV6-4
CATSDGGQPQHF TGTGCCACCAGTGATGGGGGACAGCCCCAGCATTTT many NA TRBJ1-5 TRBV24-1
CASSLVQGSDPIGELFF TGCGCCAGCAGCTTAGTCCAAGGTAGCGACCCCATCGGGGAGCTGTTTTTT NA NA TRBJ2-2 TRBV5-1
CASSLQGRFGYTF TGTGCCAGCAGCTTACAGGGGAGGTTCGGCTACACCTTC NA NA TRBJ1-2 TRBV7-6
CASSLVSGKETQYF TGCGCCAGCAGCTTGGTTTCAGGGAAAGAGACCCAGTACTTC NA NA TRBJ2-5 TRBV5-1
CASSLNHRDLLETQYF TGTGCCAGCAGCTTAAATCACAGGGACCTACTGGAGACCCAGTACTTC NA NA TRBJ2-5 TRBV7-6
CASSPTGTVKDYGYTF TGCGCCAGCAGCCCAACCGGGACAGTCAAAGACTATGGCTACACCTTC NA TRBD1 TRBJ1-2 TRBV4-1
CASSSGLQETQYF TGTGCCAGCAGCTCGGGACTGCAAGAGACCCAGTACTTC many NA TRBJ2-5 TRBV7-9
CASSLDRATGELFF TGTGCTAGCAGCTTGGACAGGGCCACCGGGGAGCTGTTTTTT many TRBD1 TRBJ2-2 TRBV7-7
CASSMGPQGQPQHF TGTGCCAGTAGTATGGGACCACAGGGTCAGCCCCAGCATTTT NA NA TRBJ1-5 TRBV7-9
CASSWVGGGSPLHF TGTGCCAGCAGCTGGGTGGGGGGGGGTTCACCCCTCCACTTT NA NA TRBJ1-6 TRBV7-9
CASTPRRKKRGYGYTF TGTGCCAGCACCCCGAGGAGGAAAAAAAGAGGCTATGGCTACACCTTC NA NA TRBJ1-2 TRBV12-3/TRBV12-4
CASSLGRDRWSETQYF TGTGCCAGCAGCTTAGGCCGGGACAGGTGGTCAGAGACCCAGTACTTC NA TRBD1 TRBJ2-5 TRBV7-9
CASSEETAYSPLHF TGTGCCAGCAGTGAAGAAACAGCTTATTCACCCCTCCACTTT NA NA TRBJ1-6 TRBV2